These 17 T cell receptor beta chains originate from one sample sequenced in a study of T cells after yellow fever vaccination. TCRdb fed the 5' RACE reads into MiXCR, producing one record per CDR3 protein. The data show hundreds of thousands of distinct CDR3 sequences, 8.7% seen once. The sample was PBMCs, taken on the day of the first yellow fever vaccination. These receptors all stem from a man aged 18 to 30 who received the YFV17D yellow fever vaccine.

This CDR3 is CASSLVPSTDTQYF. The CDR3 bases are TGCGCCAGCAGCTTAGTCCCCTCGACAGATACGCAGTATTTT. The chain uses TRBV5-1 and TRBJ2-3, with D hard to call. V dropped 2 bases and J dropped 3 bases, with 10 bases sitting between them. Germline V gives CDR1 SGHRS, CDR2 YFSETQ. This CDR3 region has 14 residues. The variable domain in full, completed from reference TRBV5-1 and TRBJ2-3, reads KAGVTQTPRYLIKTRGQQVTLSCSPISGHRSVSWYQQTPGQGLQFLFEYFSETQRNKGNFPGRFSGRQFSNSRSEMNVSTLELGDSALYLCASSLVPSTDTQYFGPGTRLTVL.

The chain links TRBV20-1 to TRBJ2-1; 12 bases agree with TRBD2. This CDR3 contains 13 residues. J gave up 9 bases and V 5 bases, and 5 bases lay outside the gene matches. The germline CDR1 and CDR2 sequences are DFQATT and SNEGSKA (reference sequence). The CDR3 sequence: CSAPGLAGSEQFF. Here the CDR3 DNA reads TGCAGTGCTCCAGGACTAGCGGGGAGTGAGCAGTTCTTC.

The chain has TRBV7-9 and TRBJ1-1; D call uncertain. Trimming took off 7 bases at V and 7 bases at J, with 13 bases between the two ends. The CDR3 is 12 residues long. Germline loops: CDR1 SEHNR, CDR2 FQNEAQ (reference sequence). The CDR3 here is CASTNRGIEAFF. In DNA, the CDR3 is TGTGCCAGCACCAACCGGGGTATTGAAGCTTTCTTT.

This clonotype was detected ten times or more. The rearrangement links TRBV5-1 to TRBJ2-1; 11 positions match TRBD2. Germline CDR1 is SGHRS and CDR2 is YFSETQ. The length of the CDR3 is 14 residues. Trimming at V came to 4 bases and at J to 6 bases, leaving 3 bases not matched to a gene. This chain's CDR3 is CASSPGTSGNEQFF. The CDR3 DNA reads TGCGCCAGCAGCCCCGGGACTAGCGGCAATGAGCAGTTCTTC.

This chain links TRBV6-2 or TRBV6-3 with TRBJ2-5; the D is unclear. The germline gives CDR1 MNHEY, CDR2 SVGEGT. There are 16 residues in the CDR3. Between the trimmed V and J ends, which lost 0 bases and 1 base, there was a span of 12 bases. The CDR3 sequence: CASSYSGYKSQETQYF. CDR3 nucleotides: TGTGCCAGCAGTTACTCGGGCTACAAGAGCCAAGAGACCCAGTACTTC.

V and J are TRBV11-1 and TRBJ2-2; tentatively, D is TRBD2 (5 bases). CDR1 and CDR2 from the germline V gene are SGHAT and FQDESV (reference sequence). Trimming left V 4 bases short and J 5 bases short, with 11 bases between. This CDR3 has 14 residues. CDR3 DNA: TGTGCCAGCAGCTCGATACGGGGTACCGGGGAGCTGTTTTTT. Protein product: CASSSIRGTGELFF.

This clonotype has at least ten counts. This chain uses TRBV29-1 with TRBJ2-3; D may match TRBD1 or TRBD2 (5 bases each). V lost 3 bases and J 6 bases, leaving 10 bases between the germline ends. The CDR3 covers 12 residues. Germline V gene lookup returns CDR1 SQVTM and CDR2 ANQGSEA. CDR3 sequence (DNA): TGCAGCGTTGAGTTAGGGGACGATACGCAGTATTTT. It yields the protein CSVELGDDTQYF.

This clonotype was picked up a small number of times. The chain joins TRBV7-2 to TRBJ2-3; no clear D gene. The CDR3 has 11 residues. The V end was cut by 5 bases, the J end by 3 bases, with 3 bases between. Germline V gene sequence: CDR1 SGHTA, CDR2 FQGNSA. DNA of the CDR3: TGTGCCAGCAGCACGACAGATACGCAGTATTTT. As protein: CASSTTDTQYF.

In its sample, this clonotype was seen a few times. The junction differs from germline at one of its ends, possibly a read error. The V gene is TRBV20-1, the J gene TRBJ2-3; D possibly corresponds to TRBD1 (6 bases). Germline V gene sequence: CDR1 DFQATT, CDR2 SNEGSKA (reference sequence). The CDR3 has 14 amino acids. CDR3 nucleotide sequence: TGCAGTGCCAGAGGGGGTTCTAGCACAGATACGCAGTATTTT. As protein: CSARGGSSTDTQYF.

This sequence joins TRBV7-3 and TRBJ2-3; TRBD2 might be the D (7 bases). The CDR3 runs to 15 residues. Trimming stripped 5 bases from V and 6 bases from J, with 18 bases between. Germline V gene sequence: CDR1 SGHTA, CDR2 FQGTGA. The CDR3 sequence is CASSPNAGAGDTQYF. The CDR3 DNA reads TGTGCCAGCAGCCCTAACGCGGGGGCTGGGGATACGCAGTATTTT.

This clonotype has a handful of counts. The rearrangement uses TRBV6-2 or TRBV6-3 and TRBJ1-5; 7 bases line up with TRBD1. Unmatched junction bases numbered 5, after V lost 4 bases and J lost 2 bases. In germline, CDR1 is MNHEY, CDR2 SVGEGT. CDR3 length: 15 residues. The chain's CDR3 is CASSSDRAGNQPQHF. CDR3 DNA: TGTGCCAGCAGTTCAGACAGGGCGGGCAATCAGCCCCAGCATTTT.

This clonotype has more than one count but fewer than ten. The DNA of the CDR3 is TGTGCCAGCAGTAACAATTTAGGGGAGGATACGCAGTATTTT. It translates to CASSNNLGEDTQYF. The V and J genes are TRBV12-3 or TRBV12-4 and TRBJ2-3; TRBD1 or TRBD2 may be the D gene (5 bases each). V was clipped by 5 bases and J by 6 bases, with 15 bases between them. The CDR3 sequence is 14 residues long.

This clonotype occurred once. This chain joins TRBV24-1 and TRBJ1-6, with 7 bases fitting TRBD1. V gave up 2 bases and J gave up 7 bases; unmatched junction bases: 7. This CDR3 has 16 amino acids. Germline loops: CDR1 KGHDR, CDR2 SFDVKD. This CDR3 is CATSDSIQGTNSPLHF. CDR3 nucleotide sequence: TGTGCCACCAGTGATTCGATACAGGGGACCAATTCACCCCTCCACTTT.

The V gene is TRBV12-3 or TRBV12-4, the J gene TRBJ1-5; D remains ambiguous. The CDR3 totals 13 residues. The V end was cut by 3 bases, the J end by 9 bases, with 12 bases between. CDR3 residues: CASSFARESPQHF. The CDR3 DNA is TGTGCCAGCAGTTTCGCTCGGGAATCGCCCCAGCATTTT.

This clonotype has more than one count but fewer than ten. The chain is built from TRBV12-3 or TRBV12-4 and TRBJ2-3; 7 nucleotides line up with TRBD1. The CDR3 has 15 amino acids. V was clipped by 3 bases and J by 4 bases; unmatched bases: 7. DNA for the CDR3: TGTGCCAGCAGTTTCTGGACAGGTAGTCCAGATACGCAGTATTTT. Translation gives CASSFWTGSPDTQYF.

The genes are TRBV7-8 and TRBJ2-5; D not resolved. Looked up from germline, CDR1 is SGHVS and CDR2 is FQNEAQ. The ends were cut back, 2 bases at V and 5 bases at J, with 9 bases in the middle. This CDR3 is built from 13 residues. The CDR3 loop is CASSLTALETQYF. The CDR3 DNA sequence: TGTGCCAGCAGCTTAACGGCTTTGGAGACCCAGTACTTC.

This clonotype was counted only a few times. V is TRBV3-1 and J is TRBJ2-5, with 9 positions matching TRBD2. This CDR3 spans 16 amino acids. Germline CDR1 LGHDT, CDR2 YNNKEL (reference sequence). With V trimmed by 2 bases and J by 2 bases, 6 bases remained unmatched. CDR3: CASSQTAGGPQETQYF. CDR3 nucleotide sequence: TGTGCCAGCAGCCAAACGGCGGGGGGGCCTCAAGAGACCCAGTACTTC.